This T cell receptor (beta chain) stems from a study of T cell responses to AZD1222 COVID-19 vaccine. Concerning this clone: Its antigen is undetermined.

Repertoires were generated with immunoSEQ multiplex PCR, while TCRdb's copy carries only in-frame clones and drops some. The repertoire holds 110,000 to 150,000 clones, 93% seen once, with just over 5% in the top ten. Regarding the study as a whole: White British donors predominated, females outnumbered males, and clonal diversity was possibly underestimated.

The J segment lost 3 bases and the V segment lost 2 bases, leaving 7 bases of the junction unmatched. The CDR3 spans 15 residues. The origin of this receptor is an adult in good health. Sample: peripheral blood, taken on day 0 of AZD1222 vaccination. This chain uses TRBV23-1 with TRBJ2-7; TRBD1 matches at 7 bases. TRBV23-1 is treated as an ORF (open reading frame) with a function not yet certain. CDR3 in DNA: TGCGCCAGCAGTCAACCCTTGGGACAGCTCTACGAGCAGTACTTC. Its translation: CASSQPLGQLYEQYF.